The source of this TCR beta chain is a study of blood T cell repertoires in COVID-19. Turning to the study itself: Donors in the United States, Italy and Spain gave samples during acute or convalescent COVID-19.

A few counts support this clone. TCRdb keeps only in-frame clones here, not all; method: immunoSEQ multiplex PCR. The repertoire holds roughly 270,000 clones, with around 83% as singletons. The V end lost 5 bases, the J end lost 6 bases, and 17 bases lay between the germline ends. Germline CDR1 reads SEHNR; CDR2 reads FQNEAQ (reference sequence). This CDR3 has 15 amino acids. Those designated as exposed participants met a COVID-19 case within 2 weeks before study entry. This sequence originates from a man aged 40-49 years who had been exposed to COVID-19. What was sequenced was PBMCs or T cells enriched from blood (not recorded which). J is TRBJ1-3 and V is TRBV7-9; D perhaps matches TRBD1 (5 bases). CDR3 DNA sequence: TGTGCCAGCAGCCCCTTCGACAGTATTCCAAACACCATATATTTT. Amino acid sequence: CASSPFDSIPNTIYF.